A single sample is the source of the 30 T cell receptor beta chains below, sequenced in a study of preoperative IRX-2 immunotherapy in early breast cancer. Treatment noted: preoperative locoregional IRX-2 cytokine immunotherapy. Profiled with immunoSEQ multiplex PCR; TCRdb holds only in-frame clones, not every one. The repertoire holds 9,500 to 14,000 clones, with 75% to 90% as singletons. The material sequenced was lymph node tissue, taken before IRX-2 immunotherapy. These receptors were collected from a human donor with breast cancer.

The genes are TRBV6-8 and TRBJ2-2, with D unclear. The CDR3 extends over 15 amino acids. Looked up from germline, CDR1 is MNHGY and CDR2 is SAAAGT. V shed 5 bases and J shed 6 bases, with 16 bases lying between them. Here the CDR3 DNA reads TGTGCCAGCAGTCCCGGCACTGGCGGTCCCGGGGAGCTGTTTTTT. This translates into CASSPGTGGPGELFF.

The sample holds one count of this clone. The chain couples TRBV6-8 to TRBJ2-1; D unclear. From germline, CDR1 is MNHGY and CDR2 SAAAGT. This CDR3 is built from 13 residues. V was trimmed by 0 bases and J by 7 bases, leaving 7 bases between them. The CDR3 DNA follows: TGTGCCAGCAGTTACTCGGACGCGAATGAGCAGTTCTTC. Translated, it gives CASSYSDANEQFF.

V usage is TRBV11-1 and J usage is TRBJ1-4; D is unresolved. Trimming shortened V by 5 bases and J by 7 bases, and 14 bases separated the two germline ends. The CDR3 has 14 residues. CDR1 SGHAT and CDR2 FQDESV come from the germline V gene (reference sequence). CDR3 loop: CASSHSREFEKLFF. The DNA for the CDR3 is TGTGCCAGCAGCCATTCCCGGGAATTTGAAAAACTGTTTTTT.

This clone occurred a few times. The rearrangement joins TRBV11-3 to TRBJ1-4; the D gene is possibly TRBD1 (5 bases). Germline V gives CDR1 SGHNT, CDR2 YENEEA. The CDR3 runs 14 residues. The ends were cut back, 3 bases at V and 3 bases at J, with 8 bases in the middle. CDR3 sequence reads: CASSLGGPNEKLFF. In DNA, the CDR3 is TGTGCCAGCAGCTTGGGGGGACCTAATGAAAAACTGTTTTTT.

This chain uses TRBV10-2 with TRBJ2-5, with D possibly matching TRBD1 (5 bases). The CDR3 spans 14 residues. V lost 3 bases and J 1 base, leaving 9 bases between the germline ends. CDR1 and CDR2 from the germline V gene are WSHSY and SAAADI. The CDR3 nucleotides are TGCGCCAGCAGTGAAGCAGGGATCCAAGAGACCCAGTACTTC. Residues: CASSEAGIQETQYF.

The chain employs TRBV23-1 and TRBJ2-3; D possibly uses TRBD1 or TRBD2 (5 bases each). TRBV23-1 carries the ORF label, with uncertain function. The V and J ends lost 6 bases and 3 bases respectively, with 10 bases between them. The CDR3 has 13 residues. The DNA for the CDR3 is TGCGCCAGCAGCTTGAGGGGTACAGATACGCAGTATTTT. It yields the protein CASSLRGTDTQYF.

The V call is TRBV28, the J call TRBJ1-2; D gene uncertain. The V gene's germline CDR1 is MDHEN and CDR2 SYDVKM. V lost 6 bases and J lost 4, with 12 bases in between. The CDR3 is made up of 13 amino acids. CDR3 sequence reads: CASRPSAAYGYTF. The DNA of the CDR3 is TGTGCCAGCAGACCCTCGGCAGCCTATGGCTACACCTTC.

This rearrangement joins TRBV28 to TRBJ1-2; D is unclear. The germline V gene has CDR1 MDHEN and CDR2 SYDVKM. The CDR3 has 12 amino acids. Between the trimmed V and J ends, which lost 7 bases and 4 bases, there was a span of 10 bases. The CDR3 DNA reads as TGTGCCAGCAAGGACGAGCTCTATGGCTACACCTTC. Translation: CASKDELYGYTF.

J is TRBJ1-1 and V is TRBV29-1, with D unclear. The germline CDR1 and CDR2 sequences are SQVTM and ANQGSEA. This CDR3 contains 13 residues. Trimming cost V 6 bases and J 2 bases, with 13 bases left between them. CDR3 sequence (DNA): TGCAGCGTCTCGACACCGGGCAACACTGAAGCTTTCTTT. Protein product: CSVSTPGNTEAFF.

The V and J genes are TRBV6-8 and TRBJ1-2, with a possible D match to TRBD1 (6 bases). The CDR3 has 13 amino acids. V was trimmed by 4 bases and J by 10 bases, leaving 16 bases between them. Germline CDR1 MNHGY, CDR2 SAAAGT. The CDR3 is CASSSTGDGSYTF. In nucleotides, the CDR3 is TGTGCCAGCAGTTCGACAGGAGATGGTTCCTACACCTTC.

The chain links TRBV11-3 to TRBJ1-3, with D maybe TRBD1 (5 bases). Trimming pared 5 bases from V and 1 base from J, leaving 18 bases between. The V gene's germline CDR1 is SGHNT and CDR2 YENEEA. This CDR3 has 17 residues. The CDR3 reads CASSQASGRESGNTIYF. The CDR3 coding sequence is TGTGCCAGCAGCCAAGCAAGTGGCAGGGAATCTGGAAACACCATATATTTT.

The chain has TRBV6-8 and TRBJ2-2, with a possible D match to TRBD1 (6 bases). With 6 bases removed from V and 6 bases from J, the gap between germline ends came to 11 bases. This CDR3 is 13 amino acids long. Germline assignment: CDR1 MNHGY and CDR2 SAAAGT. CDR3 coding DNA: TGTGCCAGCAGAACAGGGTACGCCGGGGAGCTGTTTTTT. It encodes CASRTGYAGELFF.

The chain combines TRBV6-8 with TRBJ1-1; 9 bases line up with TRBD1. Trimming cost V 4 bases and J 5 bases; bases outside gene matches: 5. The germline V gene has CDR1 MNHGY and CDR2 SAAAGT. The CDR3 contains 14 residues. In DNA, the CDR3 is TGTGCCAGCAGTTCTGGGACAGGGCGGACTGAAGCTTTCTTT. The encoded protein is CASSSGTGRTEAFF.

V is TRBV11-3 and J is TRBJ1-2, with a weak D call TRBD1 (6 bases). CDR3 length: 15 amino acids. Deletions cut 7 bases from V and 6 bases from J, with 21 bases between. Germline V gene sequence: CDR1 SGHNT, CDR2 YENEEA. CDR3 nucleotides: TGTGCCAGCAAGTGCAGGCAGGCAGGGGTGAATGGCTACACCTTC. It specifies CASKCRQAGVNGYTF.

The chain links TRBV6-8 to TRBJ1-3; 10 positions match TRBD1. CDR3 length: 15 residues. Germline CDR1 is MNHGY and CDR2 is SAAAGT. The J segment lost 2 bases and the V segment lost 7 bases, leaving 5 bases of the junction unmatched. This CDR3 is CASTGDRGTGNTIYF. Here the CDR3 DNA reads TGTGCCAGCACCGGGGACAGGGGAACTGGAAACACCATATATTTT.

This clone was seen only a few times. The gene calls are TRBV6-8 and TRBJ2-7; no firm D call. Trimming stripped 6 bases from V and 2 bases from J, with 14 bases between. Germline lookup yields CDR1 MNHGY and CDR2 SAAAGT. This CDR3 comprises 14 residues. The chain's CDR3 is CASSGAGKPYEQYF. Here the CDR3 DNA reads TGTGCCAGCAGCGGTGCAGGAAAACCCTACGAGCAGTACTTC.

V usage is TRBV6-8 and J usage is TRBJ2-2, with D uncertain. Germline V lookup: CDR1 MNHGY, CDR2 SAAAGT. V lost 2 bases to trimming and J lost 7 bases, with 5 bases between them. The CDR3 consists of 12 residues. The CDR3 here is CASSYVSGELFF. The CDR3 nucleotides are TGTGCCAGCAGTTACGTTAGCGGGGAGCTGTTTTTT.

The chain uses TRBV6-7 and TRBJ1-2, with D possibly matching TRBD1 (6 bases). TRBV6-7 is recorded as an ORF, its role being uncertain. The CDR3 spans 12 residues. Trimming pared 6 bases from V and 6 bases from J, leaving 11 bases between. This CDR3 reads CASRTNRDGYTF. Written as DNA, the CDR3 is TGTGCCAGCAGGACAAACAGGGATGGCTACACCTTC.

The chain employs TRBV18 and TRBJ2-2; 7 positions agree with TRBD2. The CDR3 runs to 19 residues. Germline CDR1 KGHSH, CDR2 LQKENI. With 6 bases clipped from V and 0 bases from J, the junction kept 16 bases outside the gene matches. The CDR3 loop is CASSPPGGGQKANTGELFF. For the CDR3, the DNA is TGTGCCAGCTCCCCTCCGGGGGGAGGACAAAAGGCGAACACCGGGGAGCTGTTTTTT.

This clone was seen a single time. This sequence joins TRBV7-6 and TRBJ2-7; 10 nucleotides line up with TRBD2. V dropped 1 base and J dropped 2; count of bases not matched to a gene: 5. The CDR3 length is 16 residues. CDR1 and CDR2 from the germline V gene are SGHVS and FNYEAQ. The CDR3 loop reads CASSLDGTSEAYEQYF. Here the CDR3 DNA reads TGTGCCAGCAGCTTAGACGGGACTAGCGAGGCCTACGAGCAGTACTTC.

CDR3 amino acids: CASSFQGANSNQPQHF. The DNA of the CDR3 is TGTGCCAGTAGTTTTCAGGGGGCTAATAGCAATCAGCCCCAGCATTTT. The chain has TRBV19 and TRBJ1-5; 8 bases line up with TRBD1. The CDR3 extends over 16 amino acids. CDR1 is LNHDA, CDR2 SQIVND, per germline (reference sequence). V shed 5 bases, J shed 0 bases, and the junction held 6 bases outside the gene matches.

The gene calls are TRBV29-1 and TRBJ1-2, with D perhaps matching TRBD1 (5 bases). CDR1 is SQVTM, CDR2 ANQGSEA, per germline. CDR3 length equals 13 residues. V was clipped by 2 bases and J by 5 bases, with 12 bases between them. The CDR3: CSVESGDRYGYTF. The CDR3 DNA sequence: TGCAGCGTTGAATCTGGAGACAGATATGGCTACACCTTC.

V and J are TRBV6-8 and TRBJ2-7; a possible D gene is TRBD1 (6 bases). Germline V gives CDR1 MNHGY, CDR2 SAAAGT. The CDR3 totals 16 residues. The V and J ends lost 5 bases and 2 bases respectively, with 19 bases between them. The CDR3 coding sequence is TGTGCCAGCAGTAAAGGTCAGGGGATCGGGACCTACGAGCAGTACTTC. It encodes CASSKGQGIGTYEQYF.

CDR3 nucleotide sequence: TGCGCCAGCAGCTCCGGGGGCGCCGGGGCTAATGAAAAACTGTTTTTT. Protein sequence: CASSSGGAGANEKLFF. This rearrangement joins TRBV5-1 to TRBJ1-4, with D perhaps matching TRBD1 (6 bases). This CDR3 spans 16 amino acids. Germline CDR1 reads SGHRS; CDR2 reads YFSETQ. V was clipped by 3 bases and J by 3 bases, with 15 bases between them.

This clone has only a few counts. The chain is built from TRBV6-8 and TRBJ1-2; D is uncertain. The germline V gene has CDR1 MNHGY and CDR2 SAAAGT. The CDR3 extends over 14 amino acids. V was cut by 6 bases and J by 4 bases, with 15 bases left in between. The CDR3 spells CASRAGLGGYGYTF. Here the CDR3 DNA reads TGTGCCAGCAGGGCCGGCCTGGGCGGCTATGGCTACACCTTC.

The DNA of the CDR3 is TGTGCCAGCTCGCAGACTAGCGGGGCTTTCTACGAGCAGTACTTC. Translation: CASSQTSGAFYEQYF. The V call is TRBV18, the J call TRBJ2-7; 11 positions agree with TRBD2. Germline V gene lookup returns CDR1 KGHSH and CDR2 LQKENI. The V and J ends lost 6 bases and 3 bases, in that order; junction bases with no gene match: 7. The CDR3 extends over 15 amino acids.

The chain employs TRBV6-8 and TRBJ1-5, with D unresolved. This CDR3 has 13 amino acids. CDR1 is MNHGY, CDR2 SAAAGT, per germline. Trimming cost V 5 bases and J 5 bases, with 10 bases left between them. The CDR3 spells CASSESIYQPQHF. The CDR3 nucleotides read TGTGCCAGCAGTGAGAGCATCTATCAGCCCCAGCATTTT.

The chain has TRBV9 and TRBJ2-3; D is ambiguous. Trimming removed 5 bases at V and 2 bases at J, with 12 bases between. The CDR3 loop spans 14 amino acids. Germline CDR1 SGDLS, CDR2 YYNGEE. For the CDR3, the DNA is TGTGCCAGCAGTGAAGCGTCCCACACAGATACGCAGTATTTT. It is translated as CASSEASHTDTQYF.

The V call is TRBV19, the J call TRBJ1-4, with TRBD1 matching 9 bases. The CDR3 contains 16 residues. V lost 9 bases and J lost 0; bases outside the gene matches: 8. Germline CDR1 LNHDA, CDR2 SQIVND (reference sequence). CDR3 sequence (DNA): TGTGCCAGCACCTACAGGGGGCGAGCAACTAATGAAAAACTGTTTTTT. Protein sequence: CASTYRGRATNEKLFF.

J is TRBJ2-1 and V is TRBV7-1, with D uncertain. TRBV7-1 is an open reading frame, and its role is uncertain. This CDR3 contains 13 residues. V shed 4 bases and J shed 9 bases, with 13 bases lying between them. CDR3 DNA: TGTGCCAGCAGCTTTACCCCCTGGGGTGAGCAGTTCTTC. It translates to CASSFTPWGEQFF.